The 14 T cell receptor beta chains below come from one sample, sequenced in a study of cytomegalovirus exposure and HLA in healthy donors. PCR employed 60 Vbeta and 13 Jbeta primers. Method: immunoSEQ multiplex PCR; TCRdb's copy keeps in-frame clones and lacks some. Of 150,000 to 200,000 clones listed, 70% to 90% are singletons. Sequencing used PBMCs. The receptors stem from a young man in good health and CMV-seropositive.

This chain joins TRBV5-1 and TRBJ2-5, with 8 bases aligning to TRBD1. The CDR3 sequence is 14 residues long. Trimming cost V 3 bases and J 5 bases; bases outside gene matches: 6. Germline CDR1 and CDR2: SGHRS and YFSETQ. The CDR3 DNA follows: TGCGCCAGCAGCTCTGCAGGGGGCAAGGAGACCCAGTACTTC. This translates into CASSSAGGKETQYF.

The chain links TRBV6-1 to TRBJ1-1; D perhaps matches TRBD1 (6 bases). The germline gives CDR1 MNHNS, CDR2 SASEGT. V was trimmed by 5 bases and J by 1 base, leaving 11 bases between them. This CDR3 is built from 14 residues. CDR3 nucleotide sequence: TGTGCCAGCAGTTTCCCCAGGGGGAACACTGAAGCTTTCTTT. Residues: CASSFPRGNTEAFF.

A few counts support this clone. The V and J genes are TRBV6-5 and TRBJ1-4, with 7 bases aligning to TRBD1. The germline V gene has CDR1 MNHEY and CDR2 SVGAGI. Losses at the gene ends were 7 bases for V and 5 bases for J; bases not matched to a gene: 7. The CDR3 contains 14 residues. The CDR3 region has the DNA TGTGCCAGCAACGGAGGACAGGAGAATGAAAAACTGTTTTTT. Its protein is CASNGGQENEKLFF.

In its sample, this clone was seen once. The rearrangement joins TRBV5-1 to TRBJ2-5, with D possibly TRBD2 on 6 matching bases. The V end lost 4 bases, the J end lost 5 bases, and 15 bases lay between the germline ends. CDR1 is SGHRS, CDR2 YFSETQ, per germline. The CDR3 extends over 14 amino acids. The CDR3: CASSPGRERETQYF. CDR3 sequence (DNA): TGCGCCAGCAGCCCGGGACGGGAGAGGGAGACCCAGTACTTC.

V and J are TRBV7-3 and TRBJ2-3, with D possibly matching TRBD2 (6 bases). V dropped 5 bases and J dropped 10 bases, with 16 bases sitting between them. The CDR3 runs 13 residues. Germline values: CDR1 SGHTA, CDR2 FQGTGA. CDR3 sequence reads: CASSPGRWEAQYF. DNA of the CDR3: TGTGCCAGCAGCCCCGGACGTTGGGAGGCGCAGTATTTT.

The chain is built from TRBV18 and TRBJ1-1; tentatively, D is TRBD1 (5 bases). The CDR3 loop spans 13 amino acids. V dropped 6 bases and J dropped 5 bases, with 13 bases sitting between them. Per germline, CDR1 KGHSH and CDR2 LQKENI. The CDR3 sequence is CASSPDSATEAFF. In DNA form, the CDR3 reads TGTGCCAGCTCGCCCGACAGTGCAACTGAAGCTTTCTTT.

The V call is TRBV5-1, the J call TRBJ1-4, with D maybe TRBD1 (6 bases). The CDR3 consists of 13 residues. The germline V gene has CDR1 SGHRS and CDR2 YFSETQ. V lost 3 bases to trimming and J lost 7 bases, with 10 bases between them. The CDR3 nucleotides are TGCGCCAGCAGCTCCGGACAGATTGAAAAACTGTTTTTT. Its protein product is CASSSGQIEKLFF.

CDR3 DNA: TGTGCCAGCAGCGTCACGGGAGGAAAACTGTTTTTT. Translating gives CASSVTGGKLFF. This chain uses TRBV9 with TRBJ1-4; D gene uncertain. Trimming shortened V by 2 bases and J by 10 bases, and 9 bases separated the two germline ends. The CDR3 sequence is 12 residues long. Looked up from germline, CDR1 is SGDLS and CDR2 is YYNGEE.

V and J are TRBV27 and TRBJ1-5, with D possibly matching TRBD1 (6 bases). Germline V gene sequence: CDR1 MNHEY, CDR2 SMNVEV (reference sequence). With 5 bases removed from V and 0 bases from J, the gap between germline ends came to 14 bases. CDR3 length equals 16 residues. The CDR3 DNA reads as TGTGCCAGCAGTACACATTACAGGGTTAGCAATCAGCCCCAGCATTTT. It encodes CASSTHYRVSNQPQHF.

This rearrangement joins TRBV5-4 to TRBJ2-3; perhaps TRBD1 as D (5 bases). CDR1 SGHNT and CDR2 YYREEE come from the germline V gene (reference sequence). The CDR3 consists of 13 residues. Trimming took off 0 bases at V and 4 bases at J, with 6 bases between the two ends. CDR3 bases: TGTGCCAGCAGCTTGGGGGGCCCAGATACGCAGTATTTT. Protein sequence: CASSLGGPDTQYF.

CDR3: CASSPQDRDSQYF. The CDR3 DNA is TGCGCCAGCAGCCCACAGGACAGGGACTCCCAGTATTTT. V and J are TRBV5-1 and TRBJ2-3, with TRBD1 matching 8 bases. V trimming: 4 bases; J trimming: 12 bases; junction bases outside the gene matches: 10. Germline loops: CDR1 SGHRS, CDR2 YFSETQ. The CDR3 length is 13 residues. Drawing the rest from reference TRBV5-1 and TRBJ2-3, the complete variable domain is KAGVTQTPRYLIKTRGQQVTLSCSPISGHRSVSWYQQTPGQGLQFLFEYFSETQRNKGNFPGRFSGRQFSNSRSEMNVSTLELGDSALYLCASSPQDRDSQYFGPGTRLTVL.

The CDR3, as DNA: TGTGCCAGCAGCCTGACCGGGACTAGCTCCTACGAGCAGTACTTC. Protein: CASSLTGTSSYEQYF. The chain combines TRBV5-4 with TRBJ2-7; 8 positions agree with TRBD2. The ends lost 4 bases at V and 0 bases at J; junction bases unmatched: 6. From germline, CDR1 is SGHNT and CDR2 YYREEE (reference sequence). The CDR3 is made up of 15 amino acids.

The chain carries TRBV9 and TRBJ2-2; 7 positions match TRBD2. CDR3 size: 13 residues. Germline CDR1 and CDR2: SGDLS and YYNGEE. Unmatched junction bases numbered 0, after V lost 2 bases and J lost 5 bases. Here the CDR3 reads CASSVGRTGELFF. CDR3 DNA sequence: TGTGCCAGCAGCGTCGGGAGGACCGGGGAGCTGTTTTTT.

This rearrangement joins TRBV19 to TRBJ1-6; TRBD1 agrees at 7 bases. CDR1 and CDR2 from the germline V gene are LNHDA and SQIVND (reference sequence). CDR3 length: 15 amino acids. Trimming cost V 6 bases and J 5 bases; bases outside gene matches: 7. CDR3 DNA sequence: TGTGCCAGTAGGCCCACAGGGGTCCATAATTCACCCCTCCACTTT. This encodes CASRPTGVHNSPLHF. Full variable domain (remainder filled in from reference TRBV19 and TRBJ1-6): DGGITQSPKYLFRKEGQNVTLSCEQNLNHDAMYWYRQDPGQGLRLIYYSQIVNDFQKGDIAEGYSVSREKKESFPLTVTSAQKNPTAFYLCASRPTGVHNSPLHFGNGTRLTVT.